These 29 T cell receptor beta chains share one sample of origin, sequenced in a study of cytomegalovirus exposure and HLA in healthy donors. Amplification used 60 Vbeta primers and 13 Jbeta primers. Data came from immunoSEQ multiplex PCR; TCRdb stores just in-frame clones and leaves some out. Of about 35,000 clones listed, 80% were seen once; the top ten hold approximately 5.5%. The specimen sequenced was PBMCs. The source of these receptors is a male donor in good health and CMV-seronegative.

The genes are TRBV7-8 and TRBJ1-5; D unclear. The CDR3 length is 14 residues. V lost 3 bases and J 1 base, leaving 7 bases between the germline ends. Per the germline V gene, CDR1 is SGHVS and CDR2 is FQNEAQ. The CDR3 spells CASSLRPSNQPQHF. CDR3 bases: TGTGCCAGCAGCTTGAGGCCCAGCAATCAGCCCCAGCATTTT.

This clone was counted once. The chain has TRBV6-1 and TRBJ2-7; TRBD2 matches 9 bases. Per germline, CDR1 MNHNS and CDR2 SASEGT. Unmatched junction bases numbered 8, after V lost 5 bases and J lost 6 bases. The CDR3 has 14 amino acids. Here the CDR3 DNA reads TGTGCCAGCAGTTCTAGCGGGGCTCTTCGCGAGCAGTACTTC. Translated, it gives CASSSSGALREQYF.

The chain employs TRBV5-6 and TRBJ2-1; 8 bases line up with TRBD2. The CDR3 consists of 16 residues. Germline CDR1 reads SGHDT; CDR2 reads YYEEEE. V shed 0 bases and J 9 bases; nucleotides not matched to a gene: 11. CDR3 in amino acids: CASSLVGTSILREQFF. CDR3 in DNA: TGTGCCAGCAGCTTGGTGGGGACTAGTATCTTGCGTGAGCAGTTCTTC.

This chain links TRBV5-4 with TRBJ2-7; possibly TRBD1 for D (6 bases). Germline V gene data show CDR1 as SGHNT and CDR2 as YYREEE (reference sequence). V dropped 3 bases and J dropped 4 bases, with 14 bases sitting between them. This CDR3 contains 14 residues. This CDR3 is CASSWGQPNYEQYF. In nucleotides, the CDR3 is TGTGCCAGCAGCTGGGGGCAGCCCAATTACGAGCAGTACTTC.

V gene TRBV25-1 combines with J gene TRBJ1-4; 8 positions match TRBD1. Germline V CDR1 and CDR2: MGHDK, SYGVNS. The CDR3 totals 13 residues. The J segment lost 5 bases and the V segment lost 10 bases, leaving 6 bases of the junction unmatched. The CDR3 is CAIPGQVNEKLFF. DNA for the CDR3: TGTGCCATTCCGGGACAGGTGAATGAAAAACTGTTTTTT.

The chain joins TRBV4-2 to TRBJ2-7; D gene unclear. The CDR3 spans 16 residues. Trimming cost V 1 base and J 0 bases, with 13 bases left between them. Germline assignment: CDR1 LGHNA and CDR2 YNFKEQ. CDR3 in DNA: TGTGCCAGCAGCCAAGGGATCCGGGTTGGCTCCTACGAGCAGTACTTC. It encodes CASSQGIRVGSYEQYF.

The rearrangement uses TRBV7-9 and TRBJ1-2, with D maybe TRBD1 (6 bases). Germline CDR1 is SEHNR and CDR2 is FQNEAQ (reference sequence). This CDR3 region has 13 residues. V gave up 8 bases and J gave up 2 bases, with 12 bases separating them. CDR3 loop: CASGYRENYGYTF. CDR3 coding DNA: TGTGCCAGCGGGTACAGGGAAAACTATGGCTACACCTTC. The variable domain in full, with the rest retrieved from reference TRBV7-9 and TRBJ1-2, is DTGVSQNPRHKITKRGQNVTFRCDPISEHNRLYWYRQTLGQGPEFLTYFQNEAQLEKSRLLSDRFSAERPKGSFSTLEIQRTEQGDSAMYLCASGYRENYGYTFGSGTRLTVV.

CDR3 residues: CASSVGGTGPQHF. CDR3 sequence (DNA): TGTGCCAGCAGCGTAGGGGGGACAGGGCCCCAGCATTTT. The rearrangement uses TRBV9 and TRBJ1-5, with 8 nucleotides matching TRBD1. There are 13 residues in the CDR3. CDR1 is SGDLS, CDR2 YYNGEE, per germline. J lost 9 bases, V lost 0 bases, and 2 bases had no gene match.

The V call is TRBV29-1, the J call TRBJ1-2, with 7 positions matching TRBD1. Germline V gene lookup returns CDR1 SQVTM and CDR2 ANQGSEA. This CDR3 contains 12 residues. The V segment lost 3 bases and the J segment 3 bases; nucleotides outside the gene matches: 1. The DNA for the CDR3 is TGCAGCGTTGACACAGGGGACTATGGCTACACCTTC. Amino acid sequence: CSVDTGDYGYTF.

This chain joins TRBV28 and TRBJ1-5; D remains unclear. Per germline, CDR1 MDHEN and CDR2 SYDVKM. This CDR3 region has 14 residues. V lost 10 bases and J lost 0, with 13 bases in between. CDR3: CANGRPHSNQPQHF. The CDR3 coding sequence is TGTGCCAACGGGAGACCGCATAGCAATCAGCCCCAGCATTTT.

V gene TRBV5-4 combines with J gene TRBJ2-1; 10 bases align to TRBD1. From germline, CDR1 is SGHNT and CDR2 YYREEE (reference sequence). After removal of 3 bases from V and 4 bases from J, the junction contained 4 bases not matched to a gene. The CDR3 runs to 15 residues. CDR3 in amino acids: CASSYPGQGYNEQFF. The CDR3 DNA reads TGTGCCAGCAGCTATCCGGGACAGGGGTACAATGAGCAGTTCTTC.

This CDR3 is CASSLNGAGASLSGYTF. The CDR3, as DNA: TGTGCCAGCAGCCTAAATGGGGCGGGGGCATCTTTGTCTGGCTACACCTTC. The chain uses TRBV7-3 and TRBJ1-2; a weak D match, TRBD1 (6 bases). V lost 5 bases to trimming and J lost 7 bases, with 26 bases between them. The germline gives CDR1 SGHTA, CDR2 FQGTGA. The CDR3 contains 17 residues.

The chain carries TRBV30 and TRBJ1-1; D is perhaps TRBD1 (5 bases). Trimming cost V 3 bases and J 3 bases, with 20 bases left between them. CDR3 length: 16 residues. The germline V gene encodes CDR1 GTSNPN and CDR2 SVGIG (reference sequence). This CDR3 is CAWRILKGPRDTEAFF. As DNA, the CDR3 is TGTGCCTGGAGAATACTAAAAGGCCCCAGGGACACTGAAGCTTTCTTT. Combining the CDR3 with reference TRBV30 and TRBJ1-1 gives the whole variable domain SQTIHQWPATLVQPVGSPLSLECTVEGTSNPNLYWYRQAAGRGLQLLFYSVGIGQISSEVPQNLSASRPQDRQFILSSKKLLLSDSGFYLCAWRILKGPRDTEAFFGQGTRLTVV.

The chain employs TRBV6-5 and TRBJ2-7; possibly TRBD1 for D (6 bases). This CDR3 spans 12 amino acids. The V end was cut by 5 bases, the J end by 2 bases, with 7 bases between. The germline V gene encodes CDR1 MNHEY and CDR2 SVGAGI. The CDR3 DNA is TGTGCCAGCAGTAACAGGGCCTACGAGCAGTACTTC. Its protein is CASSNRAYEQYF.

The genes are TRBV6-1 and TRBJ1-1; TRBD1 matches at 7 bases. Germline V CDR1 and CDR2: MNHNS, SASEGT. With V trimmed by 2 bases and J by 5 bases, 11 bases remained unmatched. CDR3 length: 16 residues. The CDR3, as DNA: TGTGCCAGCAGTGAATGGCTCGCAGGGGGTTTTACTGAAGCTTTCTTT. Translation gives CASSEWLAGGFTEAFF.

The chain has TRBV4-3 and TRBJ2-3, with D perhaps TRBD2 (5 bases). CDR1 and CDR2 from the germline V gene are LGHNA and YSLEER. The CDR3 is 17 amino acids. The V end was cut by 0 bases, the J end by 2 bases, with 15 bases between. The CDR3 DNA reads TGCGCCAGCAGCCAAGATGGAGGCGGGCCGTCCACAGATACGCAGTATTTT. This encodes CASSQDGGGPSTDTQYF.

The J gene is TRBJ1-5, the V gene TRBV27, with no clear D. The CDR3 extends over 17 amino acids. Germline assignment: CDR1 MNHEY and CDR2 SMNVEV (reference sequence). V was shortened by 5 bases and J by 0 bases, with 17 bases between the two germline ends. The CDR3 protein is CASSRGSPFDSNQPQHF. CDR3 in DNA: TGTGCCAGCAGTCGGGGATCCCCTTTTGATAGCAATCAGCCCCAGCATTTT.

The chain joins TRBV19 to TRBJ2-1; weak D call: TRBD2 (5 bases). Germline V gene lookup returns CDR1 LNHDA and CDR2 SQIVND (reference sequence). Deletions cut 3 bases from V and 8 bases from J, with 17 bases between. There are 15 residues in the CDR3. CDR3 sequence (DNA): TGTGCCAGTAGTATCACGGGGTCAGGTATCGATGAGCAGTTCTTC. This codes for CASSITGSGIDEQFF.

The chain carries TRBV7-3 and TRBJ1-1; D is perhaps TRBD1 (6 bases). The CDR3 has 15 residues. V lost 5 bases and J lost 1, with 14 bases in between. Per germline, CDR1 SGHTA and CDR2 FQGTGA. This CDR3 reads CASSQSGQTNTEAFF. The CDR3 bases are TGTGCCAGCAGCCAATCCGGACAGACGAACACTGAAGCTTTCTTT.

The chain carries TRBV13 and TRBJ2-7; D is possibly TRBD1 (5 bases). Trimming shortened V by 0 bases and J by 3 bases, and 6 bases separated the two germline ends. Germline values: CDR1 PRHDT, CDR2 FYEKMQ (reference sequence). CDR3 length: 13 residues. The DNA for the CDR3 is TGTGCCAGCAGCTTAGGGCAGGGCTACGAGCAGTACTTC. Amino acid sequence: CASSLGQGYEQYF.

This clone appeared once. CDR3 sequence reads: CAWGLSGRAGETQYF. The CDR3 bases are TGTGCCTGGGGGCTAAGCGGGAGGGCCGGGGAGACCCAGTACTTC. The rearrangement joins TRBV30 to TRBJ2-5, with TRBD2 matching over 10 bases. The trim removed 5 bases at V and 5 bases at J, leaving 11 bases unmatched. CDR1 GTSNPN and CDR2 SVGIG come from the germline V gene (reference sequence). The CDR3 runs to 15 residues.

Only one count was recorded for this clone. The genes are TRBV9 and TRBJ2-7, with TRBD1 matching 8 bases. Germline CDR1 reads SGDLS; CDR2 reads YYNGEE. J lost 4 bases, V lost 3 bases, and 6 bases had no gene match. This CDR3 region has 14 residues. CDR3: CASSAQGALYEQYF. CDR3 bases: TGTGCCAGCAGCGCCCAGGGGGCTTTGTACGAGCAGTACTTC.

V is TRBV13 and J is TRBJ2-1, with 13 bases fitting TRBD2. This CDR3 has 17 amino acids. The V segment lost 1 base and the J segment 5 bases; nucleotides outside the gene matches: 5. CDR1 and CDR2 from the germline V gene are PRHDT and FYEKMQ (reference sequence). CDR3 nucleotides: TGTGCCAGCAGCTTAGTCGGACTAGCGGGAGTAAACAATGAGCAGTTCTTC. This codes for CASSLVGLAGVNNEQFF.

The chain couples TRBV6-5 to TRBJ2-2; 7 bases match TRBD1. The CDR3 is 14 amino acids. With 5 bases clipped from V and 4 bases from J, the junction kept 4 bases outside the gene matches. Germline assignment: CDR1 MNHEY and CDR2 SVGAGI. Here the CDR3 DNA reads TGTGCCAGCAGTCGGACAGGAGGCACCGGGGAGCTGTTTTTT. Amino acid sequence: CASSRTGGTGELFF.

This clone was seen more than once but under ten times. The chain uses TRBV11-2 and TRBJ2-7; 11 positions match TRBD2. Germline CDR1 and CDR2: SGHAT and FQNNGV. CDR3 size: 14 residues. V shed 0 bases, J shed 7 bases, and the junction held 2 bases outside the gene matches. The CDR3 DNA reads TGTGCCAGCAGCTTAGAGGGACTAGCGGCGGAGCAGTACTTC. Residues: CASSLEGLAAEQYF.

The chain uses TRBV10-3 and TRBJ1-5; 8 bases are shared with TRBD1. Germline trimming cut 0 bases from V and 5 bases from J; bases unmatched to any gene: 6. This CDR3 contains 16 residues. Germline V gene data show CDR1 as ENHRY and CDR2 as SYGVKD. The CDR3, as DNA: TGTGCCATCAGTGAGTCCGGACAGGGTCGGTATCAGCCCCAGCATTTT. Amino acids: CAISESGQGRYQPQHF.

The V and J genes are TRBV13 and TRBJ2-5; perhaps TRBD1 as D (6 bases). The CDR3 loop spans 14 amino acids. Germline CDR1 PRHDT, CDR2 FYEKMQ (reference sequence). The germline V and J ends were trimmed by 5 bases and 7 bases, with 17 bases remaining between them. CDR3 in DNA: TGTGCCAGCAGCATACAAGGGACAAGACGGACCCAGTACTTC. Translating it yields CASSIQGTRRTQYF.

The rearrangement links TRBV5-1 to TRBJ2-1; 9 bases are shared with TRBD1. V dropped 2 bases and J dropped 7; count of bases not matched to a gene: 7. CDR1 and CDR2 (germline): SGHRS, YFSETQ. The CDR3 is 15 amino acids. The CDR3 DNA reads TGCGCCAGCAGCTTTACACAGGGGGCGGAAAATGAGCAGTTCTTC. Its protein product is CASSFTQGAENEQFF.

This sequence joins TRBV5-7 and TRBJ1-3; D uncertain. TRBV5-7 is an ORF, and what it does is uncertain. The ends were cut back, 2 bases at V and 0 bases at J, with 9 bases in the middle. This CDR3 region has 15 residues. CDR3 in amino acids: CASSFVLPSGNTIYF. For the CDR3, the DNA is TGTGCCAGCAGCTTCGTCCTCCCCTCTGGAAACACCATATATTTT.